Given below is one TCR beta chain in context. In the source study's methods: Amplification of reference gene primers was used by the study to estimate nucleated cell counts. Repertoires were generated with immunoSEQ multiplex PCR, while TCRdb's copy carries only in-frame clones and drops some. V and J calls plus clone size are reproduced from that table; the DNA served to infer D and trimming. The table shows about 300,000 clones, with 88% occurring only once. The data were taken from a study of blood T cell repertoires in COVID-19. Study summary: Sites in the United States, Italy and Spain provided acute and convalescent COVID-19 samples.

The ends were cut back, 5 bases at V and 11 bases at J, with 12 bases in the middle. Germline V gene data show CDR1 as SEHNR and CDR2 as FQNEAQ (reference sequence). The CDR3 length is 11 residues. This TCR was sampled from a man between 18 and 35 years old with active or convalescent COVID-19. The material sequenced was peripheral blood. This chain connects TRBV7-9 to TRBJ1-1, with a tentative D call TRBD1 (6 bases). This chain's CDR3 is CASSRDTDAFF. Written as DNA, the CDR3 is TGTGCCAGCAGCCGGGACACGGATGCTTTCTTT. Full variable domain (outside the CDR3, taken from reference TRBV7-9 and TRBJ1-1): DTGVSQNPRHKITKRGQNVTFRCDPISEHNRLYWYRQTLGQGPEFLTYFQNEAQLEKSRLLSDRFSAERPKGSFSTLEIQRTEQGDSAMYLCASSRDTDAFFGQGTRLTVV.